This T cell receptor beta chain was sequenced for a study of radiotherapy plus CTLA-4 blockade in lung cancer (dated 2018 in TCRdb). Context from the whole study: Objective responses occurred in roughly a sixth of enrolled patients, and 30% to 35% achieved disease control. Points the paper makes about the study in general: The strongest predictors of response were reported to be early dynamic shifts in blood T cell clones along with a rise in serum interferon-beta following radiation. After treatment with radiotherapy and ipilimumab, TCR clones that originated in tumors expanded in peripheral blood.

In this study, focal radiation therapy paired with CTLA-4 blockade (ipilimumab) was tested in patients who had chemo-refractory metastatic non-small-cell lung cancer. A word on this clone: What this receptor recognizes is not known. No much larger clonotype is one base removed from it; base qualities were not supplied.

Library construction relied on the immunoSEQ multiplex PCR assay. TCRdb took over this immuneACCESS table, retaining in-frame rearrangements with V and J assigned. Such tables are incomplete; in checked studies, under half of the missing clones stem from an unresolved V gene, and the remainder is unexplained. The sample contains roughly 98,000 clones, roughly four fifths of them found a single time. 3% to 3.5% of the sample is in the top ten clones. CDR3 length: 15 amino acids, cysteine to phenylalanine. The read is trimmed to its CDR3 DNA, 45 bases read in frame from base 1. The V end gives up 3 bases and the J end 3 bases, leaving 8 bases in the junction not matched to a gene. Taken from the germline V gene (reference sequence), the CDR1 and CDR2 loops are MNHEY and SMNVEV.

This sequence was found in a human donor with non-small cell lung cancer who had a partial response to radiotherapy plus ipilimumab. Rearrangement joined TRBV27 to TRBJ2-7; TRBD2 lines up with 7 middle nucleotides. The material sequenced was peripheral blood, taken from a patient treated with radiotherapy plus ipilimumab. CDR3 protein: CASSFKSGGYYEQYF. The DNA sequence is TGTGCCAGCAGTTTTAAATCGGGAGGCTACTACGAGCAGTACTTC.